The 13 T cell receptor beta chains in this list originate from one sample, sequenced in a study of blood T cells in healthy people across ages. A second PCR, run for about 7 to 11 cycles, used a sample-barcoded 5' primer plus a J-beta primer mix. MiXCR, applied by TCRdb to the 5' RACE reads, yields one record per CDR3 protein. The data contain some 1.7 million distinct CDR3 sequences, roughly 28% of them singletons. What was sequenced was blood. These receptor sequences come from a woman aged 30 to 39 in good health.

J is TRBJ2-7 and V is TRBV20-1; 10 bases agree with TRBD1. CDR3 size: 15 residues. Germline CDR1 and CDR2: DFQATT and SNEGSKA (reference sequence). The V and J ends lost 3 bases and 2 bases, in that order; junction bases with no gene match: 7. As DNA, the CDR3 is TGCAGTGCTAGGGACAGGGGGATTAGAGCCTACGAGCAGTACTTC. Encoded protein: CSARDRGIRAYEQYF.

This sequence joins TRBV3-1 and TRBJ1-2, with D unresolved. In germline, CDR1 is LGHDT, CDR2 YNNKEL (reference sequence). The CDR3 has 13 residues. The V end lost 0 bases, the J end lost 6 bases, and 8 bases lay between the germline ends. This chain's CDR3 is CASSQDRNHGYTF. CDR3 bases: TGTGCCAGCAGCCAAGACAGAAACCATGGCTACACCTTC.

Comments on this clonotype: A single base separates this from a much larger clone, so it may be a read error. The V and J genes are TRBV11-1 and TRBJ2-3; D perhaps matches TRBD2 (7 bases). The CDR3 covers 15 residues. Germline V gives CDR1 SGHAT, CDR2 FQDESV (reference sequence). V lost 7 bases and J 0 bases, leaving 14 bases between the germline ends. CDR3 loop: CASNTGGLSTDTQYF. The CDR3 DNA follows: TGTGCCAGCAACACCGGGGGGCTAAGCACAGATACGCAGTATTTT.

This clonotype was observed at least ten times. The chain is built from TRBV29-1 and TRBJ2-7, with 7 bases lining up with TRBD1. V dropped 4 bases and J dropped 1; count of bases not matched to a gene: 4. CDR1 SQVTM and CDR2 ANQGSEA come from the germline V gene. This CDR3 is 13 amino acids long. The CDR3 bases are TGCAGCGTTGTATGGGACAGATCCTACGAGCAGTACTTC. Its translation is CSVVWDRSYEQYF.

This clonotype occurred many times. CDR3 DNA: TGTGCCAGCAGCCCGCTCTTGGGGAATGAGCAGTTCTTC. This sequence encodes CASSPLLGNEQFF. V and J are TRBV12-3 or TRBV12-4 and TRBJ2-1, with D unresolved. This CDR3 is 13 amino acids long. The V gene lost 6 bases and the J gene lost 7 bases, with 13 bases spanning the gap.

This sequence joins TRBV7-9 and TRBJ2-3, with 9 bases identical to TRBD1. The trim removed 5 bases at V and 3 bases at J, leaving 6 bases unmatched. Germline lookup yields CDR1 SEHNR and CDR2 FQNEAQ (reference sequence). The length of the CDR3 is 15 residues. The CDR3 DNA reads as TGTGCCAGCAGCCAGGAACAGGGGGCAACAGATACGCAGTATTTT. It specifies CASSQEQGATDTQYF.

This clonotype was found a few times. The rearrangement links TRBV11-2 to TRBJ2-1; D is perhaps TRBD2 (5 bases). The V end lost 7 bases, the J end lost 4 bases, and 14 bases lay between the germline ends. CDR1 is SGHAT and CDR2 is FQNNGV in the germline V gene. There are 14 residues in the CDR3. The CDR3 reads CASKQRANYNEQFF. The CDR3 nucleotides are TGTGCCAGCAAGCAGAGGGCCAATTACAATGAGCAGTTCTTC.

The J gene is TRBJ2-5, the V gene TRBV9; maybe TRBD2 (6 bases). The CDR3 runs 14 residues. V was clipped by 0 bases and J by 4 bases, with 10 bases between them. Germline V lookup: CDR1 SGDLS, CDR2 YYNGEE. This CDR3 reads CASSVAGVGETQYF. The CDR3 nucleotides are TGTGCCAGCAGCGTAGCGGGGGTAGGAGAGACCCAGTACTTC.

The chain links TRBV7-2 to TRBJ1-5, with D possibly matching TRBD1 (6 bases). Germline lookup yields CDR1 SGHTA and CDR2 FQGNSA. V was pared by 3 bases and J by 5 bases, with 14 bases between. The CDR3 totals 15 residues. This CDR3 reads CASSLSTGPYQPQHF. DNA of the CDR3: TGTGCCAGCAGCTTGAGTACAGGGCCCTATCAGCCCCAGCATTTT.

This clonotype was counted a few times. The chain uses TRBV20-1 and TRBJ1-6; no reliable D call. This CDR3 comprises 17 residues. With 0 bases removed from V and 10 bases from J, the gap between germline ends came to 22 bases. CDR1 and CDR2 (germline): DFQATT, SNEGSKA (reference sequence). This chain's CDR3 is CSARDYGPAGPGSPLHF. CDR3 coding DNA: TGCAGTGCTAGAGATTACGGCCCGGCGGGCCCGGGGTCACCCCTCCACTTT.

This clonotype appeared a few times. Written as DNA, the CDR3 is TGCAGTGCTAGAGACCCCCTTAGCGGGAGATCCAATGAGCAGTTCTTC. Protein sequence: CSARDPLSGRSNEQFF. The chain has TRBV20-1 and TRBJ2-1; 9 bases align to TRBD2. The CDR3 consists of 16 residues. Germline CDR1 DFQATT, CDR2 SNEGSKA (reference sequence). The junction had 9 bases not matched to a gene; V was cut back by 0 bases and J by 6 bases.

In the case of this clonotype: This may come from a read error, since a much larger clone is one base off. The chain couples TRBV19 to TRBJ2-7; tentative D call: TRBD1 (6 bases). The CDR3 loop spans 13 amino acids. In germline, CDR1 is LNHDA, CDR2 SQIVND (reference sequence). The chain's CDR3 is CAGRMTARGEQYF. The CDR3 region has the DNA TGTGCCGGTAGAATGACGGCGAGGGGGGAGCAGTACTTC.

In this sample, this clonotype turned up a few times. The V gene is TRBV9, the J gene TRBJ2-7; 9 nucleotides line up with TRBD1. V lost 1 base to trimming and J lost 4 bases; unmatched junction nucleotides: 9. The CDR3 has 16 residues. Germline CDR1 SGDLS, CDR2 YYNGEE. The CDR3 is CASSVTPTGGRYEQYF. CDR3 coding DNA: TGTGCCAGCAGCGTAACCCCAACAGGGGGCCGATACGAGCAGTACTTC.